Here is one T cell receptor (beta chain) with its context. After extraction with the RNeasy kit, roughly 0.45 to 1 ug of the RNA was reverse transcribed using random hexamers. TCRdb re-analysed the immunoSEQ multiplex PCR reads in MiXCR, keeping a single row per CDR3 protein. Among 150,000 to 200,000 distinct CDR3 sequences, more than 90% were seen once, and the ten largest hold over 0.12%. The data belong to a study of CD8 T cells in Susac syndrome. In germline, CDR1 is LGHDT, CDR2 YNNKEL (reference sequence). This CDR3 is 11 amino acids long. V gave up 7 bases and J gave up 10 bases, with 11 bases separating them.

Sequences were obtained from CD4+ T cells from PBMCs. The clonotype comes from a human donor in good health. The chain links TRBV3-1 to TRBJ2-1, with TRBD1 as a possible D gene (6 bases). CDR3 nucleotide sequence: TGTGCCAGCACCCTCACAGGGGAGCAGTTCTTC. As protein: CASTLTGEQFF.